This section outlines one TCR beta chain sequence together with its context. The data were produced by immunoSEQ multiplex PCR, yet TCRdb's version contains in-frame clones alone and is incomplete. The sample records more than 85,000 clones, approximately 80% being singletons. This entry is derived from a study of blood T cell repertoires in COVID-19. Study background: The samples span acute and convalescent COVID-19 from the United States, Italy and Spain.

This CDR3 spans 15 amino acids. V lost 4 bases and J lost 5, with 16 bases in between. Germline V gives CDR1 SGHNT, CDR2 YYREEE (reference sequence). The rearrangement uses TRBV5-4 and TRBJ2-1; no reliable D call. Material: peripheral blood. The receptor was derived from a woman aged 60 to 75 with acute or convalescent COVID-19. The CDR3 loop reads CASSLGPERHNEQFF. In nucleotides, the CDR3 is TGTGCCAGCAGCCTAGGCCCCGAACGACACAATGAGCAGTTCTTC.